The 15 T cell receptor beta chains presented below share a single source sample, sequenced in a study of T cells after yellow fever vaccination. TCRdb used MiXCR to reprocess the 5' RACE reads, holding one entry per CDR3 protein. The sample carries about 320,000 distinct CDR3 sequences, approximately 4% recorded once. The starting material was PBMCs, obtained 15 days after the yellow fever booster vaccination. These receptors all come from a man aged 18 to 29 who received the YFV17D yellow fever vaccine.

This clonotype was recorded many times. V and J are TRBV4-2 and TRBJ1-3, with 7 bases that match TRBD1. CDR1 and CDR2 from the germline V gene are LGHNA and YNFKEQ. Trimming took 4 bases from V and 2 from J; bases not matched to a gene: 8. The CDR3 has 16 residues. The CDR3 sequence is CASSPTGSEAGNTIYF. In nucleotides, the CDR3 is TGTGCCAGCAGCCCGACAGGGAGTGAGGCTGGAAACACCATATATTTT.

This clonotype was counted at least ten times. The chain recombines TRBV3-1 with TRBJ1-2; weak D call: TRBD1 (5 bases). This CDR3 contains 14 residues. Germline V gene data show CDR1 as LGHDT and CDR2 as YNNKEL (reference sequence). V lost 3 bases, J lost 8 bases, and 16 bases lay in between. For the CDR3, the DNA is TGTGCCAGCAGCCACGTTGCAGGGCTAGGCGGCTACACCTTC. Residues: CASSHVAGLGGYTF.

This clonotype was picked up a small number of times. This sequence joins TRBV5-6 and TRBJ2-1; 10 positions agree with TRBD2. Trimming took 4 bases from V and 5 from J; bases not matched to a gene: 21. CDR3 length: 20 residues. Germline V CDR1 and CDR2: SGHDT, YYEEEE. CDR3 in amino acids: CASSLRRTLAGGPLHNEQFF. For the CDR3, the DNA is TGTGCCAGCAGCCTGAGACGGACTTTAGCGGGGGGTCCCCTTCACAATGAGCAGTTCTTC.

The genes are TRBV5-6 and TRBJ2-7, with D hard to call. This CDR3 comprises 13 residues. The germline CDR1 and CDR2 sequences are SGHDT and YYEEEE. Trimming removed 2 bases at V and 1 base at J, with 7 bases between. The CDR3 loop reads CASSLPNSYEQYF. The DNA for the CDR3 is TGTGCCAGCAGCTTACCCAATTCCTACGAGCAGTACTTC.

This clonotype came up many times. The chain uses TRBV7-9 and TRBJ2-1, with a weak D call TRBD1 (6 bases). This CDR3 contains 13 residues. The V gene's germline CDR1 is SEHNR and CDR2 FQNEAQ (reference sequence). V was cut by 5 bases and J by 8 bases, with 13 bases left in between. The CDR3 DNA follows: TGTGCCAGCAGCCCCGGTTGGGGGCATGAGCAGTTCTTC. This sequence encodes CASSPGWGHEQFF.

This clonotype was picked up many times. This chain uses TRBV5-1 with TRBJ1-1, with D unresolved. Trimming shortened V by 4 bases and J by 7 bases, and 23 bases separated the two germline ends. The V gene's germline CDR1 is SGHRS and CDR2 YFSETQ. This CDR3 is 16 amino acids long. The CDR3 spells CASSPRVSASQDEAFF. In DNA, the CDR3 is TGCGCCAGCAGCCCCCGGGTGTCGGCCAGCCAAGATGAAGCTTTCTTT. Drawing the rest from reference TRBV5-1 and TRBJ1-1, the complete variable domain is KAGVTQTPRYLIKTRGQQVTLSCSPISGHRSVSWYQQTPGQGLQFLFEYFSETQRNKGNFPGRFSGRQFSNSRSEMNVSTLELGDSALYLCASSPRVSASQDEAFFGQGTRLTVV.

This clonotype has a count of ten or more. V is TRBV7-2 and J is TRBJ1-3, with D possibly being TRBD1 (5 bases). This CDR3 region has 13 residues. V gave up 5 bases and J gave up 10 bases, with 15 bases separating them. From germline, CDR1 is SGHTA and CDR2 FQGNSA. CDR3 amino acids: CASSTGSRGTIYF. The CDR3 DNA reads as TGTGCCAGCAGCACCGGGTCCCGGGGGACCATATATTTT.

Concerning this clonotype itself: A much bigger clone sits one base away, suggesting this may be a read error. The rearrangement uses TRBV5-6 and TRBJ1-5, with a possible D match to TRBD1 (5 bases). There are 13 residues in the CDR3. The germline V gene has CDR1 SGHDT and CDR2 YYEEEE. Trimming stripped 4 bases from V and 7 bases from J, with 12 bases between. The CDR3 loop reads CASSLDQGQPQHF. Written as DNA, the CDR3 is TGTGCCAGCAGCCTTGACCAGGGCCAGCCCCAGCATTTT.

This clonotype appeared a few times. The V call is TRBV4-3, the J call TRBJ1-2, with 8 bases identical to TRBD1. V was pared by 1 base and J by 4 bases, with 5 bases of the junction left unmatched. Germline CDR1 reads LGHNA; CDR2 reads YSLEER. This CDR3 region has 15 residues. The CDR3, as DNA: TGCGCCAGCAGCCAAGTAGACAGGGGCGTCTATGGCTACACCTTC. Protein: CASSQVDRGVYGYTF.

About this clonotype itself: A much larger clonotype is one base distant, so this may be a read error. The chain links TRBV7-3 to TRBJ2-2; 10 nucleotides line up with TRBD2. CDR3 length: 17 residues. Germline CDR1 SGHTA, CDR2 FQGTGA. CDR3 residues: CASSHPSGGANTGEQFF. CDR3 in DNA: TGTGCCAGCAGCCACCCTAGCGGGGGTGCGAACACCGGGGAGCAGTTTTTT.

The gene calls are TRBV5-5 and TRBJ1-2; TRBD1 matches at 8 bases. Germline trimming cut 4 bases from V and 4 bases from J; bases unmatched to any gene: 12. The CDR3 extends over 16 amino acids. Germline V gives CDR1 SGHKS, CDR2 YYEKEE (reference sequence). The CDR3 DNA reads as TGTGCCAGCAGCCCGGGTTGGGACAGGCCTCGCTATGGCTACACCTTC. Protein product: CASSPGWDRPRYGYTF.

This clonotype has only a few counts. The chain is built from TRBV6-1 and TRBJ1-6; unclear D gene. V was pared by 2 bases and J by 10 bases, with 15 bases between. Germline lookup yields CDR1 MNHNS and CDR2 SASEGT. The CDR3 consists of 15 residues. CDR3 DNA sequence: TGTGCCAGCAGTGAAAACCCAGGCCTTCAGTCACCCCTCCACTTT. It encodes CASSENPGLQSPLHF.

This chain links TRBV19 with TRBJ2-2, with unresolved D. Trimming took off 2 bases at V and 6 bases at J, with 16 bases between the two ends. Germline V gene sequence: CDR1 LNHDA, CDR2 SQIVND (reference sequence). This CDR3 has 16 residues. CDR3 sequence (DNA): TGTGCCAGTAGTATAACAAAATACGTTAGGGCCGGGGAGCTGTTTTTT. Its translation: CASSITKYVRAGELFF. Together with reference TRBV19 and TRBJ2-2, the CDR3 gives the full variable domain: DGGITQSPKYLFRKEGQNVTLSCEQNLNHDAMYWYRQDPGQGLRLIYYSQIVNDFQKGDIAEGYSVSREKKESFPLTVTSAQKNPTAFYLCASSITKYVRAGELFFGEGSRLTVL.

There are many counts of this clonotype. The chain joins TRBV10-1 to TRBJ2-7; D possibly corresponds to TRBD1 (6 bases). The germline gives CDR1 WNHNN, CDR2 SYGVQD (reference sequence). The CDR3 runs 19 residues. V was clipped by 0 bases and J by 2 bases, with 23 bases between them. In nucleotides, the CDR3 is TGCGCCAGCAGTGAGTCGGAGGTTAATAGGTGGACAGTCCCCTACGAGCAGTACTTC. Its protein product is CASSESEVNRWTVPYEQYF.

This clonotype has just a few counts. The rearrangement uses TRBV27 and TRBJ2-2; TRBD2 matches 8 bases. The CDR3 has 16 amino acids. Germline lookup yields CDR1 MNHEY and CDR2 SMNVEV (reference sequence). The trim removed 5 bases at V and 6 bases at J, leaving 11 bases unmatched. CDR3 in DNA: TGTGCCAGCAGTCGAATTACGGCTAGCGGGTCCGGGGAGCTGTTTTTT. It translates to CASSRITASGSGELFF.